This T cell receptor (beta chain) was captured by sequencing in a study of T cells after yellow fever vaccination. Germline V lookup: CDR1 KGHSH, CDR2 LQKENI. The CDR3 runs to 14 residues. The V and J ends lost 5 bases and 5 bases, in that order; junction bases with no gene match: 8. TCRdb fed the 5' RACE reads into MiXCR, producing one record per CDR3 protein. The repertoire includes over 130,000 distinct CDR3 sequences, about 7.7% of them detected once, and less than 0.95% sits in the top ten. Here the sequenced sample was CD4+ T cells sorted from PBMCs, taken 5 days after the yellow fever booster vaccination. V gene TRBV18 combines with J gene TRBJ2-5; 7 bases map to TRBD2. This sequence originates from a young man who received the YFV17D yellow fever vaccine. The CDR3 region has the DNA TGTGCCAGCTCAGATGCGGGAGTCGGGGAGACCCAGTACTTC. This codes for CASSDAGVGETQYF.